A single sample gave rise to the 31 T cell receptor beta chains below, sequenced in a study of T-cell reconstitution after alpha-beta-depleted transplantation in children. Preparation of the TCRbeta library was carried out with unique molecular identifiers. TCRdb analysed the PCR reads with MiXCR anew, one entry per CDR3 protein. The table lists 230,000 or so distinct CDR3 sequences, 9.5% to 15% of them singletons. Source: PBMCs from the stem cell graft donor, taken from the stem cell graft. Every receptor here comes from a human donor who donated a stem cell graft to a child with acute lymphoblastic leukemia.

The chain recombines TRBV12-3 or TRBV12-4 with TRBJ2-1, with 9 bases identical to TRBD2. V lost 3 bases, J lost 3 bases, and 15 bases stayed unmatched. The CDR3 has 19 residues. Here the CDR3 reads CASSLDTGGSSGSYNEQFF. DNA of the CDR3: TGTGCCAGCAGTTTGGACACCGGAGGGAGTAGCGGGAGCTACAATGAGCAGTTCTTC.

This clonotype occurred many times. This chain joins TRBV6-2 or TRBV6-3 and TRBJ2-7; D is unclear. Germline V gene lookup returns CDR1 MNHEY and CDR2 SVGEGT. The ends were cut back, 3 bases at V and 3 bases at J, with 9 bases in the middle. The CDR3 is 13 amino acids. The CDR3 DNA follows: TGTGCCAGCAGTTATCTAAAAAACTACGAGCAGTACTTC. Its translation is CASSYLKNYEQYF.

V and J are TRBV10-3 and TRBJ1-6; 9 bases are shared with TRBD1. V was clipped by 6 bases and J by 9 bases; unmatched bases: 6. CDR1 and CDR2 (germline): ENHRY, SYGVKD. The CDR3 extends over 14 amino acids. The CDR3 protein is CAIRPGQGTSPLHF. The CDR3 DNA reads TGTGCCATCAGACCTGGACAGGGGACTTCACCCCTCCACTTT.

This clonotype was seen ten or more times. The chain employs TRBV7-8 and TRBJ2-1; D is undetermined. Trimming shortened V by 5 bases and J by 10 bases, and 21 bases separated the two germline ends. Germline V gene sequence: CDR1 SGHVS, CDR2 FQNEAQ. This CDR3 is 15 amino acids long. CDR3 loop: CASSPPTGRLGEQFF. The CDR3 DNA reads TGTGCCAGCAGCCCCCCGACTGGAAGACTCGGGGAGCAGTTCTTC.

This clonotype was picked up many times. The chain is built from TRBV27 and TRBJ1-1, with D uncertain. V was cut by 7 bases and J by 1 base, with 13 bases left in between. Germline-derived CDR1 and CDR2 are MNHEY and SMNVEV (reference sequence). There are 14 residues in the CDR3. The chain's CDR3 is CASIPVTGNTEAFF. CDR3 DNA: TGTGCCAGCATTCCGGTAACGGGGAACACTGAAGCTTTCTTT.

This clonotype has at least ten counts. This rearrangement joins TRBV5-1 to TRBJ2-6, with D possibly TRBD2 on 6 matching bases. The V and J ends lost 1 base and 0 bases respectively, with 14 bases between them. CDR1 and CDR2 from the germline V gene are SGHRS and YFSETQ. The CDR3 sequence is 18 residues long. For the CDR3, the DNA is TGCGCCAGCAGCTTGATCAGCGGGCAAAGCTCTGGGGCCAACGTCCTGACTTTC. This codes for CASSLISGQSSGANVLTF.

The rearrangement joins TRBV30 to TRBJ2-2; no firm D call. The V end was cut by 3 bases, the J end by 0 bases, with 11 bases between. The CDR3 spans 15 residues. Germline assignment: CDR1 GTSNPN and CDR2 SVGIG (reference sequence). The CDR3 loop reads CAWRGASANTGELFF. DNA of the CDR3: TGTGCCTGGAGGGGTGCGTCGGCGAACACCGGGGAGCTGTTTTTT.

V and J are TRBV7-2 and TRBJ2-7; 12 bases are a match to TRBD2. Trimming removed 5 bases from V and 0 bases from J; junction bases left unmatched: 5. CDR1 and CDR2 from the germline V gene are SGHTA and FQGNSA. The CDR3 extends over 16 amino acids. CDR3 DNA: TGTGCCAGCAGCACTCGGACTAGCGGGGTCTCCTACGAGCAGTACTTC. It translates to CASSTRTSGVSYEQYF.

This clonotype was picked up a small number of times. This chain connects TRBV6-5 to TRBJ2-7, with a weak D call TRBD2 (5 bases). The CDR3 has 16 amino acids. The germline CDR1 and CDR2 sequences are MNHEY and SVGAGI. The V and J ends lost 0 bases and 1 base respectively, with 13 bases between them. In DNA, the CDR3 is TGTGCCAGCAGTTACTCGATCGTAGCGCAGTCCTACGAGCAGTACTTC. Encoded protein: CASSYSIVAQSYEQYF.

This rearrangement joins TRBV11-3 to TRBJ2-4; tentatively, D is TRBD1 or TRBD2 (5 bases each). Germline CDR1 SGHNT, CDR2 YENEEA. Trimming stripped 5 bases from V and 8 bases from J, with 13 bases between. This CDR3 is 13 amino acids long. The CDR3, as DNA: TGTGCCAGCAGCGACGGGACCGTCGACATTCAGTACTTC. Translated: CASSDGTVDIQYF.

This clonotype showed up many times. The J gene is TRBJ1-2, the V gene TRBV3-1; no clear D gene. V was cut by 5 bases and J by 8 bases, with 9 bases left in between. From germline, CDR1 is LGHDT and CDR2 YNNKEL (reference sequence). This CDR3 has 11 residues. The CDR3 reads CASSARMGYTF. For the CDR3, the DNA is TGTGCCAGCAGCGCCCGAATGGGCTACACCTTC.

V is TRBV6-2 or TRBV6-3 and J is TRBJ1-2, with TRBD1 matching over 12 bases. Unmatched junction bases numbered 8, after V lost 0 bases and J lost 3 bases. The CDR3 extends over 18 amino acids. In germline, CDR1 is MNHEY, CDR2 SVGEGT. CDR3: CASSYSSGTGGADYGYTF. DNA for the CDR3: TGTGCCAGCAGTTACTCGTCCGGGACAGGGGGCGCCGACTATGGCTACACCTTC.

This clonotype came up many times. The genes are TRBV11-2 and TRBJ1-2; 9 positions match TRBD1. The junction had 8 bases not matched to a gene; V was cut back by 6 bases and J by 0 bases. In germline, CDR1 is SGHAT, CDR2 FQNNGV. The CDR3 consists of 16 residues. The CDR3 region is CASRKPGQGSNYGYTF. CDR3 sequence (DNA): TGTGCCAGCAGAAAACCGGGACAGGGTTCTAACTATGGCTACACCTTC. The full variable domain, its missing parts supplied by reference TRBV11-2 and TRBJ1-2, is EAGVAQSPRYKIIEKRQSVAFWCNPISGHATLYWYQQILGQGPKLLIQFQNNGVVDDSQLPKDRFSAERLKGVDSTLKIQPAKLEDSAVYLCASRKPGQGSNYGYTFGSGTRLTVV.

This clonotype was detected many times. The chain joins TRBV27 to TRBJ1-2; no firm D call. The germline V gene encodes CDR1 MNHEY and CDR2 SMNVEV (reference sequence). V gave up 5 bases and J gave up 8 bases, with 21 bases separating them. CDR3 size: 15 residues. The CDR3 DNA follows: TGTGCCAGCAGTGACTACCCGAGGAGAGCTGGCGGCTACACCTTC. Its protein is CASSDYPRRAGGYTF.

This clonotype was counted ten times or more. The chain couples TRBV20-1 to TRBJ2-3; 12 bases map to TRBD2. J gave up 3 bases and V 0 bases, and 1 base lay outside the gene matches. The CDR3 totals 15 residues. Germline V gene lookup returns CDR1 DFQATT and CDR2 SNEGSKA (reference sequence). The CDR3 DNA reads TGCAGTGCTAGAGACCTAGCGGGAGGGACAGATACGCAGTATTTT. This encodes CSARDLAGGTDTQYF.

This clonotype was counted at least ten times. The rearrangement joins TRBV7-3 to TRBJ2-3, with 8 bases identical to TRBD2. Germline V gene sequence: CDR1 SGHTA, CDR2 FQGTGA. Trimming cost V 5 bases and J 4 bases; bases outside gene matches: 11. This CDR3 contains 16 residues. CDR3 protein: CASSLRREADPDTQYF. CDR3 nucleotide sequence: TGTGCCAGCAGCCTCCGGCGGGAGGCGGATCCAGATACGCAGTATTTT. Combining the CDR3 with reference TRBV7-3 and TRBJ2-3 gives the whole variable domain GAGVSQTPSNKVTEKGKYVELRCDPISGHTALYWYRQSLGQGPEFLIYFQGTGAADDSGLPNDRFFAVRPEGSVSTLKIQRTERGDSAVYLCASSLRREADPDTQYFGPGTRLTVL.

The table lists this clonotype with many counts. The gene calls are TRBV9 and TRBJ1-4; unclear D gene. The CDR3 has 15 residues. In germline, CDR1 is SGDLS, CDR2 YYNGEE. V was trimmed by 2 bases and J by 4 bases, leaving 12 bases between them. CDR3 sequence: CASSVGQYNNEKLFF. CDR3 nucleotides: TGTGCCAGCAGCGTGGGTCAGTACAATAATGAAAAACTGTTTTTT.

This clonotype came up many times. The DNA for the CDR3 is TGTGCCAGCAGTGAAGGGGTCATTGGGTCTAGCAATCAGCCCCAGCATTTT. This gives the protein CASSEGVIGSSNQPQHF. The V gene is TRBV6-1, the J gene TRBJ1-5; D call uncertain. Deletions cut 1 base from V and 0 bases from J, with 13 bases between. The germline CDR1 and CDR2 sequences are MNHNS and SASEGT. The CDR3 consists of 17 residues.

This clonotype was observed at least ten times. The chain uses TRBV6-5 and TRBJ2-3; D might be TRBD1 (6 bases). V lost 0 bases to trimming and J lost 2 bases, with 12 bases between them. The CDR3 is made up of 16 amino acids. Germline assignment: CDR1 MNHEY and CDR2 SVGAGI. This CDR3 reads CASSYSGQRPTDTQYF. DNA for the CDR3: TGTGCCAGCAGTTACTCCGGACAGAGACCCACAGATACGCAGTATTTT.

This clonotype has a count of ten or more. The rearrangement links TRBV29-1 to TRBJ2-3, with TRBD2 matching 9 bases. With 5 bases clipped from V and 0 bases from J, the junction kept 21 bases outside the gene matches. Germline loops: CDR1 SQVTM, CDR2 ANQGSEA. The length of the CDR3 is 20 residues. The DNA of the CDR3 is TGCAGCGTTCGTTCCCAGCGGGAGGTCTCCCTATATTCTAGCACAGATACGCAGTATTTT. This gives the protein CSVRSQREVSLYSSTDTQYF.

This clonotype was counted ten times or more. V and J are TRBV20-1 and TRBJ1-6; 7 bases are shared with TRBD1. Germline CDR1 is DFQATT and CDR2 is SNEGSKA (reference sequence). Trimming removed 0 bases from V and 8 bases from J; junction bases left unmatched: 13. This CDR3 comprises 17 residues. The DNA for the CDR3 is TGCAGTGCTAGAGATGGAAGGGCAGGGGGTCTTGATTCACCCCTCCACTTT. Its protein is CSARDGRAGGLDSPLHF.

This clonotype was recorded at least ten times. The CDR3 region is CSVEKGDLAKNIQYF. The CDR3 region has the DNA TGCAGCGTTGAGAAGGGGGACTTAGCCAAAAACATTCAGTACTTC. The chain joins TRBV29-1 to TRBJ2-4, with D possibly called TRBD1 or TRBD2 (6 bases each). CDR3 length: 15 amino acids. V lost 3 bases and J 0 bases, leaving 12 bases between the germline ends. The germline CDR1 and CDR2 sequences are SQVTM and ANQGSEA.

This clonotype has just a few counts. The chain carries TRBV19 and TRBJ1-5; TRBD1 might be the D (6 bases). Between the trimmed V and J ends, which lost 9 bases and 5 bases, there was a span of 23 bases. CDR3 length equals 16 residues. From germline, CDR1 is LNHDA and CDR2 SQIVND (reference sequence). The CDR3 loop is CASTPPGHGRYQPQHF. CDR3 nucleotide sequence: TGTGCCAGCACGCCCCCGGGACACGGGCGGTATCAGCCCCAGCATTTT.

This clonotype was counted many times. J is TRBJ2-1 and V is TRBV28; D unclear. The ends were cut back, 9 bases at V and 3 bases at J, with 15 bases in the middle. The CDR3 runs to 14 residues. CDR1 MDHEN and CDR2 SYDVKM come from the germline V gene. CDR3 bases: TGTGCCAGTCGCGGACGGGTTGTCTACAATGAGCAGTTCTTC. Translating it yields CASRGRVVYNEQFF.

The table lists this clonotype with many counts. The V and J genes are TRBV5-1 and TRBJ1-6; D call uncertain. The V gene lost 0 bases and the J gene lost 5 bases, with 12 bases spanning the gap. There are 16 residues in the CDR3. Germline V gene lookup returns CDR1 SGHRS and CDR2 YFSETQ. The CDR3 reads CASSLGPGDHNSPLHF. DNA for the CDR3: TGCGCCAGCAGCTTGGGACCCGGCGACCATAATTCACCCCTCCACTTT.

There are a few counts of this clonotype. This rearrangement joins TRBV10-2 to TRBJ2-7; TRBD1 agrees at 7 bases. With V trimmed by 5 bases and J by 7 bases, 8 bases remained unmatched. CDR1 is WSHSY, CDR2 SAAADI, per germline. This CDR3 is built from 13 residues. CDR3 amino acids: CASSLSGTVEQYF. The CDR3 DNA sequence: TGCGCCAGCAGTCTCTCCGGGACAGTTGAGCAGTACTTC.

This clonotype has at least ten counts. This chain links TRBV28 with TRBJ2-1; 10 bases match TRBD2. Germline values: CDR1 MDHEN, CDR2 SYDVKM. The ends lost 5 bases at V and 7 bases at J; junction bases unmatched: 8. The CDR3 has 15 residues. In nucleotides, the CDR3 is TGTGCCAGCAGTCCCCTAGCGGGAGTGGAGAATGAGCAGTTCTTC. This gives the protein CASSPLAGVENEQFF.

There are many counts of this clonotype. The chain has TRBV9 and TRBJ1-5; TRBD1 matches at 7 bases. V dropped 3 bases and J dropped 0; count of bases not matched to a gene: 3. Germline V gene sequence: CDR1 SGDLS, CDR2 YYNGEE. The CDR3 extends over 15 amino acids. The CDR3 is CASSGRDSSNQPQHF. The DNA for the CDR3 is TGTGCCAGCAGCGGGAGGGACAGTAGCAATCAGCCCCAGCATTTT.

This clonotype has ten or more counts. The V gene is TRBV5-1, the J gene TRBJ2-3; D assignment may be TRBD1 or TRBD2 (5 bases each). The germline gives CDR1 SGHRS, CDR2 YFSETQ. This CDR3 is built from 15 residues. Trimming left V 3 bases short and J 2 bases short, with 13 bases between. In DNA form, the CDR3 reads TGCGCCAGCAGCTACCCCCGGGGCGTCACAGATACGCAGTATTTT. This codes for CASSYPRGVTDTQYF.

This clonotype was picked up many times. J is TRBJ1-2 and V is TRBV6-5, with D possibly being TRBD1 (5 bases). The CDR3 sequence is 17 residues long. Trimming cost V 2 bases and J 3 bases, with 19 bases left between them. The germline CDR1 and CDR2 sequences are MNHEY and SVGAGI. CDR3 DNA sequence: TGTGCCAGCAGTTACCGCGTTGGGGGGGTAAAATACTATGGCTACACCTTC. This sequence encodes CASSYRVGGVKYYGYTF.

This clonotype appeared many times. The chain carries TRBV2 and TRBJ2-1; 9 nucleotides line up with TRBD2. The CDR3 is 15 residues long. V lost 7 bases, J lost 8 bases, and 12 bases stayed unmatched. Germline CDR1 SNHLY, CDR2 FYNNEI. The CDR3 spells CASTPGRGGRYEQFF. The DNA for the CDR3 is TGTGCCAGCACTCCGGGGCGGGGGGGCCGATATGAGCAGTTCTTC.